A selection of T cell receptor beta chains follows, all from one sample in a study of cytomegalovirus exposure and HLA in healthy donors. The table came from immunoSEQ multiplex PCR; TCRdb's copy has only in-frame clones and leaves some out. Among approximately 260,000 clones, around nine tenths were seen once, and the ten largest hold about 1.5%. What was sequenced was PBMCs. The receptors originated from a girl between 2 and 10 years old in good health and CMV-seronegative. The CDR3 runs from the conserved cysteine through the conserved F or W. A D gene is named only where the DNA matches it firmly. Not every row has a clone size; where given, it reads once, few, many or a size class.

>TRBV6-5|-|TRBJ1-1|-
CASMNRVTEAFF
TGTGCCAGTATGAACCGGGTGACTGAAGCTTTCTTT
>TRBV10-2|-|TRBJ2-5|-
CATGTPEIEETQYF
TGCGCCACCGGGACTCCCGAAATAGAAGAGACCCAGTACTTC
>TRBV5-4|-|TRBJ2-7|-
CASSLRGRSTSYEQYF
TGTGCCAGCAGCTTGAGGGGCAGGTCAACTTCCTACGAGCAGTACTTC
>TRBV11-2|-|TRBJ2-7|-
CASSLDQAHEQYF
TGTGCCAGCAGCTTAGACCAGGCACACGAGCAGTACTTC
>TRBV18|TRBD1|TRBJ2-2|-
CASSPGTGGGELFF
TGTGCCAGCTCACCAGGGACAGGAGGCGGGGAGCTGTTTTTT
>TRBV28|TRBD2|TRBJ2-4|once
CASSSERTSGGTWAKNIQYF
TGTGCCAGCTCGTCTGAGAGGACTAGCGGGGGTACCTGGGCCAAAAACATTCAGTACTTC
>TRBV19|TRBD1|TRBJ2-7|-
CASSATQGGHYEQYF
TGTGCCAGTAGCGCTACACAGGGGGGACACTACGAGCAGTACTTC
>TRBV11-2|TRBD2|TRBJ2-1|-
CASSRSGGALNRDEQFF
TGTGCCAGCAGCCGGAGCGGGGGGGCCCTTAATCGCGATGAGCAGTTCTTC
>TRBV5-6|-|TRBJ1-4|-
CASSWLKKNEKLFF
TGTGCCAGCAGCTGGCTCAAGAAGAATGAAAAACTGTTTTTT
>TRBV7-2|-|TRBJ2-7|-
CASSSLGAYEQYF
TGTGCCAGCAGCTCCCTAGGGGCCTACGAGCAGTACTTC
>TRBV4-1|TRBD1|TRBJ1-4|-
CASSLEGQDNEKLFF
TGCGCCAGCAGCCTGGAGGGACAGGATAATGAAAAACTGTTTTTT
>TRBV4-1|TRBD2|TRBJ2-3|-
CASSPLAGEDTQYF
TGCGCCAGCAGCCCCCTAGCGGGAGAAGATACGCAGTATTTT
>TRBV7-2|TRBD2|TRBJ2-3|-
CASFGGGARDTQYF
TGTGCCAGCTTCGGCGGGGGAGCTCGAGATACGCAGTATTTT
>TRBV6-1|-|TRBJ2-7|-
CASSEARTALYEQYF
TGTGCCAGCAGTGAGGCCCGGACAGCTCTCTACGAGCAGTACTTC
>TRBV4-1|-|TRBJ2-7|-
CASSQEGAKYEQYF
TGCGCCAGCAGCCAAGAGGGGGCTAAATACGAGCAGTACTTC
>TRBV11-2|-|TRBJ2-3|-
CASSAESRVRLDTQYF
TGTGCCAGCAGCGCCGAATCCCGGGTAAGGTTGGATACGCAGTATTTT
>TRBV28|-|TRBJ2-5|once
CASSLPGWETQYF
TGTGCCAGCAGTTTGCCGGGGTGGGAGACCCAGTACTTC
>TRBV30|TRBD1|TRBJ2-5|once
CAWSVPGGGLTQYF
TGTGCCTGGAGTGTTCCAGGGGGCGGACTGACCCAGTACTTC
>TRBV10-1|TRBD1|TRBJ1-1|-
CASSESDRAEAFF
TGCGCCAGCAGTGAGTCCGACAGGGCTGAAGCTTTCTTT
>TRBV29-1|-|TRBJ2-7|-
CSVEPPYEQYF
TGCAGCGTTGAACCTCCCTACGAGCAGTACTTC
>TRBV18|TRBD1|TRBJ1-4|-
CASSPALGGTNEKLFF
TGTGCCAGCTCACCTGCTCTAGGGGGCACTAATGAAAAACTGTTTTTT
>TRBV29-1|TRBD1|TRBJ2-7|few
CSVAKGTGAYEQYF
TGCAGCGTAGCTAAAGGGACAGGGGCCTACGAGCAGTACTTC
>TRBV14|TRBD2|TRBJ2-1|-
CASSQVGPTSGSYNEQFF
TGTGCCAGCAGCCAAGTGGGCCCGACTAGCGGGAGCTACAATGAGCAGTTCTTC
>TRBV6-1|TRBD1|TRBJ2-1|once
CASKGQGINEQFF
TGTGCCAGCAAAGGACAGGGCATCAATGAGCAGTTCTTC
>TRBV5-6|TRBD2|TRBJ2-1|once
CASSPPPGLAGSSYNEQFF
TGTGCCAGCAGCCCGCCCCCGGGACTAGCGGGTAGCTCCTACAATGAGCAGTTCTTC
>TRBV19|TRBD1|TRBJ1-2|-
CASSIGQGARNYGYTF
TGTGCCAGTAGTATAGGACAGGGGGCGCGAAACTATGGCTACACCTTC
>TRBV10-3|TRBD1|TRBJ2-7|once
CAISESPGQGSYEQYF
TGTGCCATCAGTGAGTCCCCGGGACAGGGATCCTACGAGCAGTACTTC
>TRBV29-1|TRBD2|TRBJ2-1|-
CSVGTSEYNEQFF
TGCAGCGTAGGGACTAGCGAGTACAATGAGCAGTTCTTC
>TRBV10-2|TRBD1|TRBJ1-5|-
CASSEGGDFQPQHF
TGCGCCAGCAGTGAAGGGGGCGATTTTCAGCCCCAGCATTTT
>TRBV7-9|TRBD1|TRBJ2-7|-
CASSTRQGWEEQYF
TGTGCCAGCAGCACCCGACAGGGCTGGGAGGAGCAGTACTTC
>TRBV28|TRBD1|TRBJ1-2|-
CASRAGGRGYTF
TGTGCCAGCAGGGCAGGGGGTCGGGGCTACACCTTC
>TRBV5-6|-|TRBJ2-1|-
CASSGNRPNEQFF
TGTGCCAGCAGCGGGAACAGGCCAAATGAGCAGTTCTTC
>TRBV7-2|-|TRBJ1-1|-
CASSSGADTEAFF
TGTGCCAGCAGTTCGGGAGCTGACACTGAAGCTTTCTTT
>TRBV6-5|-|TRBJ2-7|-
CASSYTPGSSYEQYF
TGTGCCAGCAGTTACACCCCCGGGAGCTCCTACGAGCAGTACTTC
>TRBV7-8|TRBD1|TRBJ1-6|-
CASSLSYRTGDNSPLHF
TGTGCCAGCAGCTTATCGTATCGGACAGGGGATAATTCACCCCTCCACTTT
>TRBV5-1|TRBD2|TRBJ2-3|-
CASSLSSGPFTDTQYF
TGCGCCAGCAGCTTATCTAGCGGGCCTTTCACAGATACGCAGTATTTT
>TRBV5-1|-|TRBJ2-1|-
CASSDFNSYNEQFF
TGCGCCAGCAGCGACTTTAACTCCTACAATGAGCAGTTCTTC
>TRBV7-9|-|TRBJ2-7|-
CASSLGEGGWGEQYF
TGTGCCAGCAGCTTAGGGGAGGGGGGATGGGGCGAGCAGTACTTC
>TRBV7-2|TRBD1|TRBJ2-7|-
CASSFGGTGAEQYF
TGTGCCAGCAGCTTCGGCGGGACAGGGGCCGAGCAGTACTTC
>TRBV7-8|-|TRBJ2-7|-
CASSLKVRQGTYEQYF
TGTGCCAGCAGCTTAAAGGTCAGGCAGGGCACCTACGAGCAGTACTTC